This T cell receptor beta chain was found in a study of cytomegalovirus exposure and HLA in healthy donors. This clone was counted once. Its antigen is not known. CDR3 length equals 18 residues. CDR1 and CDR2 from the germline V gene are SGDLS and YYNGEE. Losses at the gene ends were 4 bases for V and 4 bases for J; bases not matched to a gene: 20. Vbeta (60) and Jbeta (13) primers were used in the PCR. Method: immunoSEQ multiplex PCR; TCRdb's copy keeps in-frame clones and lacks some. This sample has 160,000 or so clones, with 80% found just once. All the people who gave samples were healthy bone marrow donors. General study results and limits: Associated with HLA alleles at 0.05 false discovery rate in a later analysis were some 18,000 TCR beta sequences. Later findings reportedly placed an Asian-associated ancestry cluster below the approximately 670-donor mean for N-insertions. Clonal expansion, a later analysis showed, was greater in HLA-associated TCR beta chains than in equally common others.

The rearrangement joins TRBV9 to TRBJ2-7, with TRBD2 matching 7 bases. This clonotype originated in a male donor in good health and CMV-seropositive. The specimen sequenced was PBMCs. As DNA, the CDR3 is TGTGCCAGCAGCCCCCAGGTCGGAGTAGCGGGTGGATTTTACGAGCAGTACTTC. It encodes CASSPQVGVAGGFYEQYF.